This T cell receptor (beta chain) comes out of a study of blood T cell repertoires in COVID-19. Produced via immunoSEQ multiplex PCR; TCRdb's table is partial and in-frame only. The top ten clones hold roughly 27% of a sample with about 20,000 clones, roughly nine tenths of them seen once. The CDR3 runs to 13 residues. Trimming left V 6 bases short and J 3 bases short, with 13 bases between. Germline CDR1 reads SGHRS; CDR2 reads YFSETQ. Sequencing was done on a sample of peripheral blood. V is TRBV5-1 and J is TRBJ2-7, with D possibly TRBD2 on 6 matching bases. The clonotype was recovered from a human donor with active COVID-19. The donor label of this sample is uncertain. This CDR3 reads CASTGGGGYEQYF. The CDR3, as DNA: TGCGCCAGCACAGGTGGGGGAGGCTACGAGCAGTACTTC.